These 31 T cell receptor beta chains were all obtained from the same sample, sequenced in a study of T-cell memory formation after mild COVID-19. MiXCR was run by TCRdb on the 5' RACE reads, yielding one entry per CDR3 protein. The sample yields about 240,000 distinct CDR3 sequences, 9.4% seen once. The sequencing sample was made of PBMCs or a T cell subset sorted from them (not recorded which). All receptors come from a man aged 18 to 30 who had mild COVID-19 (a few samples of this study predate the infection). Cell type and time point are not known.

This clonotype was counted between two and nine times. The J gene is TRBJ1-5, the V gene TRBV20-1; D perhaps matches TRBD1 (5 bases). This CDR3 is 15 amino acids long. CDR1 DFQATT and CDR2 SNEGSKA come from the germline V gene (reference sequence). The V gene lost 6 bases and the J gene lost 7 bases, with 22 bases spanning the gap. CDR3 nucleotide sequence: TGCAGTGCGCAGACGGGGGGTTGGAGAGAACAGCCCCAGCATTTT. This encodes CSAQTGGWREQPQHF.

The chain links TRBV9 to TRBJ2-5; D gene unclear. Trimming removed 5 bases at V and 0 bases at J, with 14 bases between. This CDR3 is built from 15 residues. Germline CDR1 SGDLS, CDR2 YYNGEE. This CDR3 reads CASSDGPLYQETQYF. In DNA, the CDR3 is TGTGCCAGCAGTGACGGACCGTTGTACCAAGAGACCCAGTACTTC.

The V and J genes are TRBV7-8 and TRBJ2-3; D may be TRBD1 (6 bases). Germline V CDR1 and CDR2: SGHVS, FQNEAQ. The ends were cut back, 3 bases at V and 5 bases at J, with 12 bases in the middle. The CDR3 extends over 14 amino acids. CDR3 DNA: TGTGCCAGCAGCTTGGGGGCGATTCTAGATACGCAGTATTTT. This codes for CASSLGAILDTQYF.

The V gene is TRBV12-3 or TRBV12-4, the J gene TRBJ1-5; TRBD1 might be the D (6 bases). The CDR3 extends over 13 amino acids. V dropped 6 bases and J dropped 6 bases, with 12 bases sitting between them. For the CDR3, the DNA is TGTGCCAGCAGGTCGGAGGGGGTTCAGCCCCAGCATTTT. It is translated as CASRSEGVQPQHF.

There are a few counts of this clonotype. The chain couples TRBV12-3 or TRBV12-4 to TRBJ1-6; TRBD1 might be the D (6 bases). The CDR3 consists of 13 residues. V lost 6 bases, J lost 9 bases, and 12 bases lay in between. DNA of the CDR3: TGTGCCAGCAGCGGACAGTTTAGTTCACCCCTCCACTTT. It yields the protein CASSGQFSSPLHF.

This clonotype has only a few counts. V is TRBV30 and J is TRBJ1-4; D remains unclear. V lost 1 base and J lost 4, with 7 bases in between. The CDR3 consists of 13 residues. Germline V CDR1 and CDR2: GTSNPN, SVGIG (reference sequence). CDR3 DNA sequence: TGTGCCTGGAGTGGAGGGAATAATGAAAAACTGTTTTTT. It is translated as CAWSGGNNEKLFF. Full variable domain (rest looked up from reference TRBV30 and TRBJ1-4): SQTIHQWPATLVQPVGSPLSLECTVEGTSNPNLYWYRQAAGRGLQLLFYSVGIGQISSEVPQNLSASRPQDRQFILSSKKLLLSDSGFYLCAWSGGNNEKLFFGSGTQLSVL.

This clonotype was detected only a few times. The chain has TRBV5-1 and TRBJ2-5; 7 bases map to TRBD2. With V trimmed by 5 bases and J by 0 bases, 4 bases remained unmatched. The CDR3 consists of 14 residues. Germline V gives CDR1 SGHRS, CDR2 YFSETQ. The CDR3 spells CASRSRGYQETQYF. The CDR3 region has the DNA TGCGCCAGCAGATCGCGGGGGTACCAAGAGACCCAGTACTTC.

This clonotype was recorded a few times. This chain links TRBV20-1 with TRBJ1-1; 7 bases are shared with TRBD1. CDR3 length equals 14 residues. Per germline, CDR1 DFQATT and CDR2 SNEGSKA (reference sequence). The ends lost 5 bases at V and 0 bases at J; junction bases unmatched: 6. The CDR3 is CSARSGTVNTEAFF. For the CDR3, the DNA is TGCAGTGCTCGATCCGGGACAGTGAACACTGAAGCTTTCTTT.

The chain joins TRBV6-2 or TRBV6-3 to TRBJ1-1; D may be TRBD1 (5 bases). V lost 6 bases, J lost 3 bases, and 11 bases lay in between. Germline CDR1 MNHEY, CDR2 SVGEGT. The CDR3 is 13 amino acids. The CDR3 DNA reads TGTGCCAGCAGGTGGGGCGCCGACACTGAAGCTTTCTTT. As protein: CASRWGADTEAFF.

This clonotype turned up a few times. The V call is TRBV7-6, the J call TRBJ2-5; D is undetermined. Germline-derived CDR1 and CDR2 are SGHVS and FNYEAQ. The CDR3 contains 12 residues. V was shortened by 1 base and J by 5 bases, with 5 bases between the two germline ends. CDR3 in amino acids: CASSLDPETQYF. In nucleotides, the CDR3 is TGTGCCAGCAGCTTAGATCCGGAGACCCAGTACTTC.

This clonotype has more than one count but fewer than ten. The genes are TRBV25-1 and TRBJ1-2, with D hard to call. V dropped 6 bases and J dropped 3 bases, with 11 bases sitting between them. The germline gives CDR1 MGHDK, CDR2 SYGVNS. There are 13 residues in the CDR3. The CDR3 sequence is CASSYPGYYGYTF. In DNA, the CDR3 is TGTGCCAGCAGCTACCCAGGCTACTATGGCTACACCTTC.

J is TRBJ2-5 and V is TRBV6-1; tentative D call: TRBD2 (5 bases). Germline V gene sequence: CDR1 MNHNS, CDR2 SASEGT. The CDR3 length is 14 residues. V dropped 5 bases and J dropped 0 bases, with 10 bases sitting between them. The CDR3 nucleotides are TGTGCCAGCAGTTGGCGGAGGTACCAAGAGACCCAGTACTTC. Amino acids: CASSWRRYQETQYF.

The J gene is TRBJ2-2, the V gene TRBV28, with 9 bases identical to TRBD2. J was trimmed by 5 bases and V by 8 bases; bases with no gene match: 6. The CDR3 covers 14 residues. CDR1 and CDR2 (germline): MDHEN, SYDVKM. The CDR3 bases are TGTGCCAGCCGTAGCGGGGGCGGGACCGGGGAGCTGTTTTTT. Its translation: CASRSGGGTGELFF.

V usage is TRBV7-2 and J usage is TRBJ2-6; 7 nucleotides align to TRBD1. V lost 5 bases, J lost 0 bases, and 7 bases stayed unmatched. Looked up from germline, CDR1 is SGHTA and CDR2 is FQGNSA. The CDR3 is 17 residues long. The CDR3 bases are TGTGCCAGCAGCCGACAGGGTCCCAACTCTGGGGCCAACGTCCTGACTTTC. It translates to CASSRQGPNSGANVLTF. Full variable domain (remainder filled in from reference TRBV7-2 and TRBJ2-6): GAGVSQSPSNKVTEKGKDVELRCDPISGHTALYWYRQSLGQGLEFLIYFQGNSAPDKSGLPSDRFSAERTGGSVSTLTIQRTQQEDSAVYLCASSRQGPNSGANVLTFGAGSRLTVL.

J is TRBJ2-2 and V is TRBV7-9; D is perhaps TRBD2 (5 bases). The length of the CDR3 is 17 residues. V lost 2 bases and J lost 1, with 14 bases in between. The germline V gene has CDR1 SEHNR and CDR2 FQNEAQ (reference sequence). CDR3 sequence: CASSLLDGEGNTGELFF. Written as DNA, the CDR3 is TGTGCCAGCAGCTTATTAGACGGGGAAGGGAACACCGGGGAGCTGTTTTTT.

This clonotype was seen a handful of times. The chain links TRBV7-2 to TRBJ2-7; 10 positions agree with TRBD2. The CDR3 totals 15 residues. Germline CDR1 SGHTA, CDR2 FQGNSA. J gave up 4 bases and V 5 bases, and 8 bases lay outside the gene matches. Written as DNA, the CDR3 is TGTGCCAGCAGCCAAGGGACTAGCGACAGATACGAGCAGTACGTC. This gives the protein CASSQGTSDRYEQYV.

This clonotype has more than one count but fewer than ten. This chain connects TRBV3-1 to TRBJ2-1; the D gene is possibly TRBD2 (5 bases). CDR3 size: 13 residues. Looked up from germline, CDR1 is LGHDT and CDR2 is YNNKEL (reference sequence). Trimming pared 4 bases from V and 14 bases from J, leaving 18 bases between. CDR3 residues: CASSLRASGMKFF. The CDR3 bases are TGTGCCAGCAGCCTTAGGGCTTCCGGGATGAAGTTCTTC.

This clonotype occurred a few times. This chain connects TRBV19 to TRBJ1-5; TRBD1 is a possible D gene (5 bases). The V gene's germline CDR1 is LNHDA and CDR2 SQIVND (reference sequence). This CDR3 comprises 15 residues. Between the trimmed V and J ends, which lost 3 bases and 2 bases, there was a span of 11 bases. CDR3 sequence: CASSIGRVRNQPQHF. The CDR3 DNA follows: TGTGCCAGTAGTATTGGCAGGGTCCGCAATCAGCCCCAGCATTTT.

V and J are TRBV10-3 and TRBJ2-1; the match to TRBD1 covers 10 bases. CDR3 size: 13 residues. The germline V gene has CDR1 ENHRY and CDR2 SYGVKD. Losses at the gene ends were 10 bases for V and 3 bases for J; bases not matched to a gene: 3. The CDR3 coding sequence is TGTGCCACCTGGACAGGGGGCTACAATGAGCAGTTCTTC. This sequence encodes CATWTGGYNEQFF.

The V and J genes are TRBV6-5 and TRBJ2-5, with D unclear. Trimming removed 4 bases from V and 0 bases from J, with 9 bases in between. Per germline, CDR1 MNHEY and CDR2 SVGAGI. The CDR3 is 14 amino acids. The CDR3 reads CASSSRSYQETQYF. CDR3 in DNA: TGTGCCAGCAGTTCTCGGTCCTACCAAGAGACCCAGTACTTC.

The rearrangement links TRBV4-1 to TRBJ1-3, with a possible D match to TRBD1 (5 bases). V lost 0 bases to trimming and J lost 4 bases, with 13 bases between them. The CDR3 is 16 amino acids. Germline assignment: CDR1 MGHRA and CDR2 YSYEKL. CDR3 bases: TGCGCCAGCAGCCAAGATAGCCAGGGATACGGAAACACCATATATTTT. Its translation: CASSQDSQGYGNTIYF.

This clonotype was seen at least ten times. V and J are TRBV4-1 and TRBJ2-1; 9 bases map to TRBD2. CDR3 length: 13 amino acids. J was trimmed by 10 bases and V by 6 bases; bases with no gene match: 7. In germline, CDR1 is MGHRA, CDR2 YSYEKL. CDR3 sequence reads: CASRGLASGEQFF. The CDR3 DNA sequence: TGCGCCAGCAGGGGACTAGCATCAGGGGAGCAGTTCTTC.

The genes are TRBV7-9 and TRBJ2-7; D gene ambiguous. The CDR3 has 16 residues. V was trimmed by 6 bases and J by 0 bases, leaving 18 bases between them. Per the germline V gene, CDR1 is SEHNR and CDR2 is FQNEAQ (reference sequence). CDR3 amino acids: CASSNRVTSSSYEQYF. The CDR3, as DNA: TGTGCCAGCAGTAACCGCGTCACCTCGTCCTCCTACGAGCAGTACTTC.

This clonotype has just a few counts. V is TRBV10-3 and J is TRBJ2-2; no clear D gene. Germline CDR1 is ENHRY and CDR2 is SYGVKD. Trimming shortened V by 9 bases and J by 1 base, and 12 bases separated the two germline ends. The CDR3 sequence is 14 residues long. CDR3 nucleotides: TGTGCCATAACCCTCGATAGGAACACCGGGGAGCTGTTTTTT. It encodes CAITLDRNTGELFF.

In its sample, this clonotype was seen a few times. V is TRBV5-4 and J is TRBJ2-5; weak D call: TRBD2 (6 bases). V dropped 6 bases and J dropped 3 bases, with 15 bases sitting between them. The CDR3 has 14 residues. Germline loops: CDR1 SGHNT, CDR2 YYREEE (reference sequence). CDR3 region: CASTESWGEETQYF. In DNA, the CDR3 is TGTGCCAGCACCGAGTCTTGGGGGGAAGAGACCCAGTACTTC.

This clonotype was observed many times. The rearrangement joins TRBV2 to TRBJ2-2; D remains unclear. V was cut by 5 bases and J by 4 bases, with 8 bases left in between. CDR3 length equals 13 residues. Germline V gene lookup returns CDR1 SNHLY and CDR2 FYNNEI. The chain's CDR3 is CASSSPGTGELFF. The CDR3 DNA reads TGTGCCAGCAGTTCCCCCGGCACCGGGGAGCTGTTTTTT.

The chain is built from TRBV15 and TRBJ1-2; a possible D gene is TRBD1 (6 bases). CDR1 and CDR2 (germline): LNHNV, YYDKDF (reference sequence). This CDR3 spans 17 amino acids. The V end was cut by 1 base, the J end by 4 bases, with 19 bases between. The CDR3, as DNA: TGTGCCACCAGCAGAGCGAGCGCACAGGGAGGTGGCTATGGCTACACCTTC. Translating it yields CATSRASAQGGGYGYTF.

This clonotype was picked up many times. The chain employs TRBV7-9 and TRBJ2-5; D perhaps matches TRBD1 (6 bases). Trimming shortened V by 4 bases and J by 1 base, and 10 bases separated the two germline ends. The CDR3 loop spans 14 amino acids. Per germline, CDR1 SEHNR and CDR2 FQNEAQ (reference sequence). The CDR3 DNA reads TGTGCCAGCAGCTACGGACAGTCCCAAGAGACCCAGTACTTC. It yields the protein CASSYGQSQETQYF.

V is TRBV6-5 and J is TRBJ2-1; tentative D call: TRBD2 (6 bases). Germline loops: CDR1 MNHEY, CDR2 SVGAGI. Trimming stripped 2 bases from V and 3 bases from J, with 11 bases between. CDR3 length equals 15 residues. In DNA, the CDR3 is TGTGCCAGCAGTTACACGGGGGAGAACTACAATGAGCAGTTCTTC. It translates to CASSYTGENYNEQFF.

The V gene is TRBV6-2 or TRBV6-3, the J gene TRBJ1-2; 7 bases are a match to TRBD1. Germline values: CDR1 MNHEY, CDR2 SVGEGT. CDR3 length: 18 amino acids. J gave up 2 bases and V 0 bases, and 12 bases lay outside the gene matches. The CDR3 here is CASSYSAGDSTPNYGYTF. CDR3 sequence (DNA): TGTGCCAGCAGTTACTCCGCAGGGGACAGTACACCGAACTATGGCTACACCTTC.

This clonotype showed up many times. V gene TRBV4-3 combines with J gene TRBJ1-5; no reliable D call. The ends were cut back, 0 bases at V and 5 bases at J, with 5 bases in the middle. The CDR3 has 13 residues. Germline V CDR1 and CDR2: LGHNA, YSLEER. DNA for the CDR3: TGCGCCAGCAGCCAAGATAGGTATCAGCCCCAGCATTTT. Its protein is CASSQDRYQPQHF.